Listed here are 8 T cell receptor beta chains from one sample, sequenced in a study of T-cell reconstitution after alpha-beta-depleted transplantation in children. Unique molecular identifiers were incorporated into the prepared TCRbeta library. TCRdb redid the calling of the PCR reads with MiXCR, one entry per CDR3 protein. The sample lists fewer than 700,000 distinct CDR3 sequences; 20% to 25% were seen once. Here the sequenced sample was PBMCs, mostly from graft donor cells, taken 360 days after TCRalphabeta/CD19-depleted stem cell transplant. These receptors originate from a boy in the first two years of life who had a stem cell transplant for acute myeloid leukemia, so the T cells may come from the graft donor.

The V and J genes are TRBV29-1 and TRBJ2-5; TRBD1 might be the D (5 bases). Germline V gene sequence: CDR1 SQVTM, CDR2 ANQGSEA. The CDR3 has 14 residues. The V and J ends lost 7 bases and 4 bases respectively, with 19 bases between them. The CDR3 loop is CSGVPQGARETQYF. DNA for the CDR3: TGCAGCGGGGTCCCCCAGGGTGCCCGAGAGACCCAGTACTTC.

This rearrangement joins TRBV20-1 to TRBJ2-2, with D possibly matching TRBD2 (5 bases). V was clipped by 1 base and J by 5 bases, with 11 bases between them. Germline V lookup: CDR1 DFQATT, CDR2 SNEGSKA (reference sequence). The CDR3 consists of 14 residues. CDR3 in DNA: TGCAGTGCTAGAGGGAGGCGTGGGACCGGGGAGCTGTTTTTT. Protein: CSARGRRGTGELFF.

This clonotype was observed many times. The genes are TRBV30 and TRBJ2-5; no clear D. Germline V lookup: CDR1 GTSNPN, CDR2 SVGIG (reference sequence). V lost 5 bases and J lost 3, with 19 bases in between. The CDR3 loop spans 15 amino acids. CDR3 DNA: TGTGCCTGGGAGGTAGGACGGGTTACCGAAGAGACCCAGTACTTC. This translates into CAWEVGRVTEETQYF.

V and J are TRBV7-2 and TRBJ1-1, with TRBD1 identical over 11 bases. The V segment lost 6 bases and the J segment 0 bases; nucleotides outside the gene matches: 3. This CDR3 comprises 15 residues. The germline CDR1 and CDR2 sequences are SGHTA and FQGNSA. The CDR3 protein is CASRGTGGLNTEAFF. For the CDR3, the DNA is TGTGCCAGCAGGGGGACAGGGGGTCTGAACACTGAAGCTTTCTTT. Full variable domain (remainder filled in from reference TRBV7-2 and TRBJ1-1): GAGVSQSPSNKVTEKGKDVELRCDPISGHTALYWYRQSLGQGLEFLIYFQGNSAPDKSGLPSDRFSAERTGGSVSTLTIQRTQQEDSAVYLCASRGTGGLNTEAFFGQGTRLTVV.

This clonotype has only a few counts. This sequence joins TRBV11-2 and TRBJ2-1; D remains unclear. The CDR3 has 18 amino acids. Per the germline V gene, CDR1 is SGHAT and CDR2 is FQNNGV. V lost 2 bases and J lost 6, with 23 bases in between. CDR3 sequence (DNA): TGTGCCAGCAGCTTACAGTGGTCAACCGGACCCCAAGGCAATGAGCAGTTCTTC. Translated: CASSLQWSTGPQGNEQFF.

The chain is built from TRBV29-1 and TRBJ2-1, with D possibly TRBD2 on 6 matching bases. The CDR3 covers 17 residues. Trimming removed 3 bases from V and 0 bases from J, with 18 bases in between. Germline V gene lookup returns CDR1 SQVTM and CDR2 ANQGSEA. This CDR3 reads CSVEGLAYMPSYNEQFF. DNA of the CDR3: TGCAGCGTTGAGGGCCTAGCGTACATGCCCTCCTACAATGAGCAGTTCTTC.

This clonotype was seen many times. The chain couples TRBV6-1 to TRBJ2-5; 11 bases line up with TRBD1. This CDR3 contains 18 residues. V shed 5 bases and J 6 bases; nucleotides not matched to a gene: 17. Germline V lookup: CDR1 MNHNS, CDR2 SASEGT. This chain's CDR3 is CASSPLPLGTGGVKTQYF. Here the CDR3 DNA reads TGTGCCAGCAGTCCCCTACCCCTTGGGACAGGGGGGGTAAAGACCCAGTACTTC.

A few counts support this clonotype. This chain joins TRBV28 and TRBJ1-1; the D gene is possibly TRBD1 (5 bases). CDR1 and CDR2 (germline): MDHEN, SYDVKM. This CDR3 has 13 amino acids. Deletions cut 6 bases from V and 6 bases from J, with 14 bases between. CDR3 region: CASRTGGEAEAFF. The CDR3 region has the DNA TGTGCCAGCAGAACAGGAGGGGAGGCTGAAGCTTTCTTT.